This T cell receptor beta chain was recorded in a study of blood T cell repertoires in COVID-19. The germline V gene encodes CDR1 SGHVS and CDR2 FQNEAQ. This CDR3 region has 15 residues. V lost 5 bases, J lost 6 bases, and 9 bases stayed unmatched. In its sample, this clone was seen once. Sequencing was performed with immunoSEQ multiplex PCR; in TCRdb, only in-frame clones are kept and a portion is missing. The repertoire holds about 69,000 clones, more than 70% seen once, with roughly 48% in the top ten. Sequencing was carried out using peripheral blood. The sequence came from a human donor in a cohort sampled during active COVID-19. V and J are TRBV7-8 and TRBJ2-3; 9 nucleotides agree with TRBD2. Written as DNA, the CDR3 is TGTGCCAGCAGCCCCCAAGCGGGGGGAAGGGATACGCAGTATTTT. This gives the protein CASSPQAGGRDTQYF.